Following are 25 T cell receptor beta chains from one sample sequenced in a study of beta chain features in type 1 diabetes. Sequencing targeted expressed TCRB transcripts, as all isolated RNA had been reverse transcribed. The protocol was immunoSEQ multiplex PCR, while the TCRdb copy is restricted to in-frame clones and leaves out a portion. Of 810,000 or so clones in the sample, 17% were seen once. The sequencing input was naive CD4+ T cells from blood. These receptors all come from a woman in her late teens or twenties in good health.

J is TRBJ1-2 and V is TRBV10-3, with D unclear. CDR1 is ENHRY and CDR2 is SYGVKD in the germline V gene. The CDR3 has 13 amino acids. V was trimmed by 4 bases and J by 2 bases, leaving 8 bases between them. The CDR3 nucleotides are TGTGCCATCAGTGTAGAAGGGAACTATGGCTACACCTTC. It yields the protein CAISVEGNYGYTF.

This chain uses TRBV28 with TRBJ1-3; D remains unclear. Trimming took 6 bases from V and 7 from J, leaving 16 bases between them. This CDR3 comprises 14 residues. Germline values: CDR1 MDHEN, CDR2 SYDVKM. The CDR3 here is CASSPTGLWNTIYF. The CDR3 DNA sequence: TGTGCCAGCAGCCCTACGGGGTTATGGAACACCATATATTTT.

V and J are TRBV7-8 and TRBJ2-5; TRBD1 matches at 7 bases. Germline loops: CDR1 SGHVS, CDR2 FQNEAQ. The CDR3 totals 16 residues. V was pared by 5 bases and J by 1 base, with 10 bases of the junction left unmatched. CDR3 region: CASSKLIQGFQETQYF. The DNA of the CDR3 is TGTGCCAGCAGCAAATTAATACAGGGGTTCCAAGAGACCCAGTACTTC.

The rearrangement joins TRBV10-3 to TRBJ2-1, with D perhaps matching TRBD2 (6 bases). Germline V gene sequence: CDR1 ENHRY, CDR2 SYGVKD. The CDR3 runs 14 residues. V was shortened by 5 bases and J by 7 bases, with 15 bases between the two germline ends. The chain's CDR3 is CAISFREKRNEQFF. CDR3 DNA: TGTGCCATCAGTTTCCGGGAGAAGAGGAATGAGCAGTTCTTC.

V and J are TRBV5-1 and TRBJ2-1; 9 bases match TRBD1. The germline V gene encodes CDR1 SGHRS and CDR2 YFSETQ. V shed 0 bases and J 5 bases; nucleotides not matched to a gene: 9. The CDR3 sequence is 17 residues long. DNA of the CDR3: TGCGCCAGCAGCTTGGAACACCGGGACAGGGACCACAATGAGCAGTTCTTC. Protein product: CASSLEHRDRDHNEQFF.

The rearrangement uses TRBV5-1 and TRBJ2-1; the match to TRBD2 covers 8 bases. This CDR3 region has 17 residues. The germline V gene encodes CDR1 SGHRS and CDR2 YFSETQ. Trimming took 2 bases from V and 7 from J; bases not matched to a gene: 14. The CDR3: CASSLKSGSALGNEQFF. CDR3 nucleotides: TGCGCCAGCAGCTTAAAAAGCGGGAGTGCCTTGGGTAATGAGCAGTTCTTC.

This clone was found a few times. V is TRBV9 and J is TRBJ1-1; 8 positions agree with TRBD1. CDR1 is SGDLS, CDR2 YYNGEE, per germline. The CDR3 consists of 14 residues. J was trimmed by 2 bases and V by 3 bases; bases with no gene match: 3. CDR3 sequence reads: CASSATGGNTEAFF. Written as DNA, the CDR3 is TGTGCCAGCAGCGCTACAGGGGGAAACACTGAAGCTTTCTTT. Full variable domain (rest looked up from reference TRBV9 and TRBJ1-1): DSGVTQTPKHLITATGQRVTLRCSPRSGDLSVYWYQQSLDQGLQFLIQYYNGEERAKGNILERFSAQQFPDLHSELNLSSLELGDSALYFCASSATGGNTEAFFGQGTRLTVV.

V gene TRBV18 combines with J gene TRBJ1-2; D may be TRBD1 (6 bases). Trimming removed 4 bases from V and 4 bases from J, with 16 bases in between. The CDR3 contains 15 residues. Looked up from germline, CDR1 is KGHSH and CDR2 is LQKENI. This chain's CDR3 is CASSQQGVSGYGYTF. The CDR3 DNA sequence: TGTGCCAGCTCACAACAGGGCGTCAGTGGCTATGGCTACACCTTC.

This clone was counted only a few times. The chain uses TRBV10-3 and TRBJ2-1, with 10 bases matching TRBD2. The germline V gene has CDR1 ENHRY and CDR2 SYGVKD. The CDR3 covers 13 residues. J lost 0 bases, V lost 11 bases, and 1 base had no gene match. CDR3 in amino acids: CAASGSSYNEQFF. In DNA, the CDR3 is TGTGCCGCTAGCGGGAGCTCCTACAATGAGCAGTTCTTC.

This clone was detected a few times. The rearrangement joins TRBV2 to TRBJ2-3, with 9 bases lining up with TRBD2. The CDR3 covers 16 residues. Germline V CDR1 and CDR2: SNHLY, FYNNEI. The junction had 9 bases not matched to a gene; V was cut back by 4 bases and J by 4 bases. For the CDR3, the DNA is TGTGCCAGCAGTGGCGGGAGGGCCTCCGGAGCAGATACGCAGTATTTT. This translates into CASSGGRASGADTQYF.

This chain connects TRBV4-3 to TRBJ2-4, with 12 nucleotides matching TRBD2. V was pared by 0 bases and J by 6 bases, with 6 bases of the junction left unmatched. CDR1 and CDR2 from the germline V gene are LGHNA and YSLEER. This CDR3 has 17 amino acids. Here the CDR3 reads CASSQDRASGRVNIQYF. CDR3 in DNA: TGCGCCAGCAGCCAAGATAGGGCTAGCGGGAGGGTAAACATTCAGTACTTC.

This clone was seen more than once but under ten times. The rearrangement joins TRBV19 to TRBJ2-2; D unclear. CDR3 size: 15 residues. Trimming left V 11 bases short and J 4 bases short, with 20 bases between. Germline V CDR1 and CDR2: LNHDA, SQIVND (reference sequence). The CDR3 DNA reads TGTGCCGCCAATAGAGGACGTCGTGGCACCGGGGAGCTGTTTTTT. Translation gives CAANRGRRGTGELFF. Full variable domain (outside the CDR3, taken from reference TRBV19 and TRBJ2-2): DGGITQSPKYLFRKEGQNVTLSCEQNLNHDAMYWYRQDPGQGLRLIYYSQIVNDFQKGDIAEGYSVSREKKESFPLTVTSAQKNPTAFYLCAANRGRRGTGELFFGEGSRLTVL.

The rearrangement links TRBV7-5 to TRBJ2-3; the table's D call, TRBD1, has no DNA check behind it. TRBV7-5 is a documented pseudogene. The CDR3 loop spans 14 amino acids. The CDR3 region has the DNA TGTGCCAGAAGCCCGGGACATCCTACAGATACGCAGTATTTT. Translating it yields CARSPGHPTDTQYF.

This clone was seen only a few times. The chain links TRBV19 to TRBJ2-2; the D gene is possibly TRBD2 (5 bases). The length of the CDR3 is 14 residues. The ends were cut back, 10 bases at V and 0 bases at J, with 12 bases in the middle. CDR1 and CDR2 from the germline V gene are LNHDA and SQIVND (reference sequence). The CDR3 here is CATRGLSNTGELFF. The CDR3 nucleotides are TGTGCCACCCGAGGGTTGTCGAACACCGGGGAGCTGTTTTTT.

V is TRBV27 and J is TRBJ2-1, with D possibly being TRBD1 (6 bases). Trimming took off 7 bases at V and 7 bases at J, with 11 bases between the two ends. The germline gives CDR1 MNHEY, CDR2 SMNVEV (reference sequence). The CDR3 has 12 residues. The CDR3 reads CASNNRVNEQFF. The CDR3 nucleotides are TGTGCCAGCAATAACAGGGTGAATGAGCAGTTCTTC.

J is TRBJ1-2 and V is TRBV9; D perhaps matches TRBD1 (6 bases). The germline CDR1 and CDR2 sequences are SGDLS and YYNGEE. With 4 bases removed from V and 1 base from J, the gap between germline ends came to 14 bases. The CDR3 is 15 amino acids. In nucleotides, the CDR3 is TGTGCCAGCAGCAAGAAGCCGGGACATAACTATGGCTACACCTTC. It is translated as CASSKKPGHNYGYTF.

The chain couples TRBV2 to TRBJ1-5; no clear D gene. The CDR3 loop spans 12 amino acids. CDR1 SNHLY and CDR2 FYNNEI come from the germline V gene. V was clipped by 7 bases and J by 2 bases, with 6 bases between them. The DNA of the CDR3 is TGTGCCAGCAAACGGGGCAATCAGCCCCAGCATTTT. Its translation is CASKRGNQPQHF. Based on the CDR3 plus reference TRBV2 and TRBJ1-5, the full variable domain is EPEVTQTPSHQVTQMGQEVILRCVPISNHLYFYWYRQILGQKVEFLVSFYNNEISEKSEIFDDQFSVERPDGSNFTLKIRSTKLEDSAMYFCASKRGNQPQHFGDGTRLSIL.

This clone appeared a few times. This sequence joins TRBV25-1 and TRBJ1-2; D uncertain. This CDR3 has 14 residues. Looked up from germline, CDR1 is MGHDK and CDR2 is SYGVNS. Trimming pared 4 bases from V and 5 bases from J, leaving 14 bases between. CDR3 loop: CASSGSTGWYGYTF. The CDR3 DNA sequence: TGTGCCAGCAGTGGGTCTACGGGATGGTATGGCTACACCTTC.

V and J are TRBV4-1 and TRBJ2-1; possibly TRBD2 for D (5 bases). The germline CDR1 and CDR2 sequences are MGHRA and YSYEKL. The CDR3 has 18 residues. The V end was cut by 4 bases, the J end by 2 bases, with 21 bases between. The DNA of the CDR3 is TGCGCCAGCAGCCGGTCGACCGAGAGGGCCCTAGCCTACAATGAGCAGTTCTTC. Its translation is CASSRSTERALAYNEQFF.

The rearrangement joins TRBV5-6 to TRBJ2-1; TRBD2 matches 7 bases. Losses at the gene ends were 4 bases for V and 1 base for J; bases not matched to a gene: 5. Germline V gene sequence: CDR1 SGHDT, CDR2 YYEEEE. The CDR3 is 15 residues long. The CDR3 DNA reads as TGTGCCAGCAGCACCTGGACTAGATCCTACAATGAGCAGTTCTTC. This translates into CASSTWTRSYNEQFF.

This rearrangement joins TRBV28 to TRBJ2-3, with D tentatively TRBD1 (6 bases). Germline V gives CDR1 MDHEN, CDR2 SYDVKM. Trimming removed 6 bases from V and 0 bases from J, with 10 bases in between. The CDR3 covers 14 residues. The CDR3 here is CASRTTGSTDTQYF. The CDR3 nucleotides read TGTGCCAGCAGGACGACAGGAAGCACAGATACGCAGTATTTT.

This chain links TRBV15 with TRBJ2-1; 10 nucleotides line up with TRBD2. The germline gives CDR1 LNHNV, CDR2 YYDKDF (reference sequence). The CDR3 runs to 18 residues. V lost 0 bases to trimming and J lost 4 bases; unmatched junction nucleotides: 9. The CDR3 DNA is TGTGCCACCAGCAGAGAGATTTATACTAGCGGGGAATACAATGAGCAGTTCTTC. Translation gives CATSREIYTSGEYNEQFF.

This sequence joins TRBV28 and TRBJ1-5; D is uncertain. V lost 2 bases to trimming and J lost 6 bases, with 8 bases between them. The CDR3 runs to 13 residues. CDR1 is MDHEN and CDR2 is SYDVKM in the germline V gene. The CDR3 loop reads CASSLGWSQPQHF. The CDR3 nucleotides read TGTGCCAGCAGTTTAGGGTGGAGTCAGCCCCAGCATTTT.

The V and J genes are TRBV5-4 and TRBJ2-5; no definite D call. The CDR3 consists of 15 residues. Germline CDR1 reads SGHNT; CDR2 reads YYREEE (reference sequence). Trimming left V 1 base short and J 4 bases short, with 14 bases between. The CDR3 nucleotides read TGTGCCAGCAGCTTGAATTTGGGTACGGGAGAGACCCAGTACTTC. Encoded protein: CASSLNLGTGETQYF.

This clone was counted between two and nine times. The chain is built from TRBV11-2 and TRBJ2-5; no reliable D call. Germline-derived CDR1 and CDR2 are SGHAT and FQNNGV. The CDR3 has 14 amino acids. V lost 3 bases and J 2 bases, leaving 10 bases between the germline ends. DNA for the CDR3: TGTGCCAGCAGCTTGTTTGGGATGCAAGAGACCCAGTACTTC. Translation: CASSLFGMQETQYF.